This TCR beta chain is drawn from a study of CD8 T cells in Susac syndrome. Each multiple sclerosis control was a treatment-naive patient with relapsing-remitting disease that was either stable or active. TEMRA cells were enriched by FACS, and CD4+ and CD8+ T cells were negatively isolated. Study results and caveats: A relatively small number of individuals underwent TCR sequencing and HLA analysis.

Concerning this clonotype: The antigen remains undetermined.

The V end was cut by 6 bases, the J end by 6 bases, with 11 bases between. This CDR3 has 11 residues. Germline CDR1 and CDR2: SQVTM and ANQGSEA. The authors reverse transcribed about 0.45 to 1 ug RNA with random hexamers. Multiplex immunoSEQ PCR targeted 54 Vbeta and 13 Jbeta TCR beta segments. TCRdb reprocessed the immunoSEQ multiplex PCR reads via MiXCR and lists one record per CDR3 protein. This sample has 150,000 or so distinct CDR3 sequences; 85% to 95% occur once, and the top ten carry more than 0.2%. The sample was CD8+ T cells from PBMCs. This clonotype originated in a human donor with multiple sclerosis. This sequence joins TRBV29-1 and TRBJ1-2, with D perhaps TRBD1 (5 bases). Written as DNA, the CDR3 is TGCAGCGTGACGCAGGGAGATGGCTACACCTTC. As protein: CSVTQGDGYTF. Variable domain in full (rest from reference TRBV29-1 and TRBJ1-2): SAVISQKPSRDICQRGTSLTIQCQVDSQVTMMFWYRQQPGQSLTLIATANQGSEATYESGFVIDKFPISRPNLTFSTLTVSNMSPEDSSIYLCSVTQGDGYTFGSGTRLTVV.